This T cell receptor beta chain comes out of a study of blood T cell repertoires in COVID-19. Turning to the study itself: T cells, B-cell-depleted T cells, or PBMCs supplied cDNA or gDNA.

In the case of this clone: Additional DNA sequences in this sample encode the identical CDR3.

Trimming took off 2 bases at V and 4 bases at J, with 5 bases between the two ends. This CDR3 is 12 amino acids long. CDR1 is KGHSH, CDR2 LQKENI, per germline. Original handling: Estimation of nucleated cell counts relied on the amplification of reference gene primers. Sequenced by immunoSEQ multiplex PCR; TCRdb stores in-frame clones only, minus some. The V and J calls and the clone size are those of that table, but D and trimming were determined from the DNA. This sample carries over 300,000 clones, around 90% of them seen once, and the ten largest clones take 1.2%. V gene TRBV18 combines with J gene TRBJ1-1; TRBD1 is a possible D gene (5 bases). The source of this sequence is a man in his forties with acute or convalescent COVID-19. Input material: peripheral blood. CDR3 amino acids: CASSPDSTEAFF. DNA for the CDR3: TGTGCCAGCTCACCAGACAGCACTGAAGCTTTCTTT.